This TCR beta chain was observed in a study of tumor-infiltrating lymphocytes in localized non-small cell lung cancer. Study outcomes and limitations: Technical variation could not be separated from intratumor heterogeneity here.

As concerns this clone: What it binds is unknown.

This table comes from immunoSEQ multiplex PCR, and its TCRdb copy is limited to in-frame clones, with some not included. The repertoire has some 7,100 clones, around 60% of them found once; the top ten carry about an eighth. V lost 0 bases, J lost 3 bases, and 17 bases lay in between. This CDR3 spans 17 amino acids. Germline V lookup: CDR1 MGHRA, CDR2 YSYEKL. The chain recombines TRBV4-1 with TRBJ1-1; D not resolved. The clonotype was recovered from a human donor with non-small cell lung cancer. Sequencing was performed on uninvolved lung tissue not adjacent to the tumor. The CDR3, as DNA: TGCGCCAGCAGCCAAGAGGCGTCCGGGCAGATATACACTGAAGCTTTCTTT. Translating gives CASSQEASGQIYTEAFF.